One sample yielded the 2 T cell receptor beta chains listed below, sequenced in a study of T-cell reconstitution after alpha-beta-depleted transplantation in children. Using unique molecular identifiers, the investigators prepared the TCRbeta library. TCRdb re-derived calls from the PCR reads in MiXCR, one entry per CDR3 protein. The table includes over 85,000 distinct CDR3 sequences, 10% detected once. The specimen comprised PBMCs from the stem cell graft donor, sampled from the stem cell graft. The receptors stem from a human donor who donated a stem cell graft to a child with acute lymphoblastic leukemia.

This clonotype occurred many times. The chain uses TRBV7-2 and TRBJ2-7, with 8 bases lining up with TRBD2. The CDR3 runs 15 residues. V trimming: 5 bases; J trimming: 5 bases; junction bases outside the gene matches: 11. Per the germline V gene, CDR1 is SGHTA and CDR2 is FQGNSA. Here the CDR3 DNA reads TGTGCCAGCAGCCACCGGTTGGCGGGAGGCCACGAGCAGTACTTC. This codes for CASSHRLAGGHEQYF.

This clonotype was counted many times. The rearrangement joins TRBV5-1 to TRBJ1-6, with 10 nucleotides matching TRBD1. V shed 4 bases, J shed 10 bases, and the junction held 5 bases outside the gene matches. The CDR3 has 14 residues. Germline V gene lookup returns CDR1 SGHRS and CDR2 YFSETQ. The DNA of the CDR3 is TGCGCCAGCAGCCTTGGACAGGGGGAATCACCCCTCCACTTT. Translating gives CASSLGQGESPLHF. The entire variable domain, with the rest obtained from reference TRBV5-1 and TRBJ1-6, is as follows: KAGVTQTPRYLIKTRGQQVTLSCSPISGHRSVSWYQQTPGQGLQFLFEYFSETQRNKGNFPGRFSGRQFSNSRSEMNVSTLELGDSALYLCASSLGQGESPLHFGNGTRLTVT.